This T cell receptor beta chain appears in the sequencing data of a study of beta chain features in type 1 diabetes. Study in general: Cell yields, gender and age were similar in healthy donors and patients.

Per the germline V gene, CDR1 is GTSNPN and CDR2 is SVGIG (reference sequence). Trimming cost V 2 bases and J 3 bases, with 11 bases left between them. CDR3 length: 14 residues. This clone was detected a few times. Reverse transcription of all isolated RNA meant that expressed TCRB transcripts were sequenced. The average read count of naive, central memory and regulatory T cell samples was some 3.9 million. Libraries were prepared by immunoSEQ multiplex PCR; TCRdb keeps only in-frame clonotypes and omits some of them. The table includes some 410,000 clones, roughly 11% detected once. This receptor was identified in a woman aged 18-29 years in good health. Sequenced input: naive CD4+ T cells from blood. The rearrangement links TRBV30 to TRBJ2-1; tentative D call: TRBD2 (5 bases). The CDR3 protein is CAWSLDYFYNEQFF. In DNA, the CDR3 is TGTGCCTGGAGTTTAGACTACTTCTACAATGAGCAGTTCTTC.